A single sample is the source of the 10 T cell receptor beta chains below, sequenced in a study of shared clonotypes between healthy human individuals (dated by TCRdb to about 2020). Receptor amplification or capture employed the immunoSEQ multiplex PCR assay. Entries here come from immuneACCESS through TCRdb and include only in-frame sequences with V and J called. Some clones fail to appear in such tables; in the studies checked, an unresolved V gene covers under half of the shortfall, and the cause of the remainder is unknown. Within this sample are fewer than 650,000 clones, with 76% of them counted one time only. 10% to 15% of the sample belongs to the ten largest clones. The sample consisted of PBMCs. Source of these receptors: a woman between 40 and 55 years old in good health. Some clones in this sample may be carry-over from other donors' samples.

The rearrangement joins TRBV19 to TRBJ1-2; weak D call: TRBD1 (5 bases). V was pared by 5 bases and J by 7 bases, with 17 bases between. The CDR3 is 14 residues long. Germline V lookup: CDR1 LNHDA, CDR2 SQIVND (reference sequence). Written as DNA, the CDR3 is TGTGCCAGTAGTCGGGACTTCGAGGCCCTTGGCTACACCTTC. This gives the protein CASSRDFEALGYTF.

Here the CDR3 DNA reads TGTGCCAGCTCACGGGCAGGGGGCGAGAGGGCCAACGTCCTGACTTTC. This gives the protein CASSRAGGERANVLTF. The chain combines TRBV18 with TRBJ2-6, with 8 bases identical to TRBD1. The V gene's germline CDR1 is KGHSH and CDR2 LQKENI. J lost 5 bases, V lost 4 bases, and 7 bases had no gene match. There are 16 residues in the CDR3.

This clone was seen only a few times. J is TRBJ2-1 and V is TRBV4-3; TRBD2 matches 7 bases. Germline V gene data show CDR1 as LGHNA and CDR2 as YSLEER. V was pared by 0 bases and J by 1 base, with 6 bases of the junction left unmatched. This CDR3 is 17 amino acids long. The CDR3 nucleotides are TGCGCCAGCAGCCAAGATCCCAGGCGGGAGTCCTACAATGAGCAGTTCTTC. Protein: CASSQDPRRESYNEQFF.

This clone was seen a handful of times. This chain connects TRBV6-1 to TRBJ2-5; the match to TRBD2 covers 9 bases. Gene TRBJ2-7 matches the end of the DNA better, so the J call may be wrong. The length of the CDR3 is 15 residues. Per germline, CDR1 MNHNS and CDR2 SASEGT. CDR3 DNA: TGTGCCAGCAGCGGTCTTAGCGGGAGTTCTGACGAGCAGTACTTC. Translating it yields CASSGLSGSSDEQYF.

This clone was seen a few times. This sequence joins TRBV2 and TRBJ2-5, with D uncertain. Per germline, CDR1 SNHLY and CDR2 FYNNEI. This CDR3 is built from 13 residues. V was pared by 6 bases and J by 4 bases, with 12 bases between. The CDR3 protein is CASRRGEGETQYF. CDR3 nucleotides: TGTGCCAGCAGGAGAGGCGAAGGAGAGACCCAGTACTTC.

The gene calls are TRBV30 and TRBJ2-1; D is ambiguous. Between the trimmed V and J ends, which lost 0 bases and 6 bases, there was a span of 6 bases. Germline-derived CDR1 and CDR2 are GTSNPN and SVGIG (reference sequence). The CDR3 is 12 amino acids. Here the CDR3 DNA reads TGTGCCTGGAGTGTAATGATCAATGAGCAGTTCTTC. Encoded protein: CAWSVMINEQFF.

Note on this clone: Being one base from a much bigger clone, this may be a read error. Other DNA sequences of this sample code for an identical CDR3. The chain has TRBV25-1 and TRBJ2-2, with a tentative D call TRBD1 (5 bases). In germline, CDR1 is MGHDK, CDR2 SYGVNS. The CDR3 consists of 14 residues. The DNA of the CDR3 is TGCGCCAGCAGTGAAAGGGGTTGGACCGGGGAGCTGTTTTTT. Encoded protein: CASSERGWTGELFF. Together with reference TRBV25-1 and TRBJ2-2, the CDR3 gives the full variable domain: EADIYQTPRYLVIGTGKKITLECSQTMGHDKMYWYQQDPGMELHLIHYSYGVNSTEKGDLSSESTVSRIRTEHFPLTLESARPSHTSQYLCASSERGWTGELFFGEGSRLTVL.

This clone showed up just once. The genes are TRBV4-2 and TRBJ1-1, with D hard to call. There are 14 residues in the CDR3. The V and J ends lost 4 bases and 4 bases respectively, with 13 bases between them. Per the germline V gene, CDR1 is LGHNA and CDR2 is YNFKEQ. The CDR3 sequence is CASSLDYSTTEAFF. As DNA, the CDR3 is TGTGCCAGCAGCCTCGACTATTCAACCACTGAAGCTTTCTTT.

J is TRBJ2-7 and V is TRBV11-2; TRBD2 matches at 9 bases. The junction had 2 bases not matched to a gene; V was cut back by 0 bases and J by 5 bases. Germline V CDR1 and CDR2: SGHAT, FQNNGV. This CDR3 is built from 14 residues. The CDR3 protein is CASSLDRLADEQYF. The CDR3 DNA is TGTGCCAGCAGCTTAGATAGACTAGCGGACGAGCAGTACTTC.

The chain carries TRBV5-4 and TRBJ2-3; the D is unclear. Trimming shortened V by 4 bases and J by 6 bases, and 12 bases separated the two germline ends. In germline, CDR1 is SGHNT, CDR2 YYREEE (reference sequence). The CDR3 covers 13 residues. The CDR3 nucleotides are TGTGCCAGCAGCCCTAGATACCAGGATACGCAGTATTTT. It translates to CASSPRYQDTQYF.